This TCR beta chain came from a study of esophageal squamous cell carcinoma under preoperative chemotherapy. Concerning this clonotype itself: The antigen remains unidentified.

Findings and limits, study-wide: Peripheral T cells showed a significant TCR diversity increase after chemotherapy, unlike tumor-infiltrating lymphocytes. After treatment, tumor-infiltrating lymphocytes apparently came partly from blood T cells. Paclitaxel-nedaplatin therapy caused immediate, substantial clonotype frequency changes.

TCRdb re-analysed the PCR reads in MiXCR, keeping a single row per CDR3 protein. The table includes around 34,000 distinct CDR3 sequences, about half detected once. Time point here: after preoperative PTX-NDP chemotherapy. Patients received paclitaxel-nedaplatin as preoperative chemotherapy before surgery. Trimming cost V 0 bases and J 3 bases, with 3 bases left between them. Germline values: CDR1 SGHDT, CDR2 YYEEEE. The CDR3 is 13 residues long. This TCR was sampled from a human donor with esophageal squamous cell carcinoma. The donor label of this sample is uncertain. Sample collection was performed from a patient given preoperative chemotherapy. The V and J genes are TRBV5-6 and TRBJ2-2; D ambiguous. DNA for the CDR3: TGTGCCAGCAGCTTGGGGGACACCGGGGAGCTGTTTTTT. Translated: CASSLGDTGELFF. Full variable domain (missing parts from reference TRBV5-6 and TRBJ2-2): DAGVTQSPTHLIKTRGQQVTLRCSPKSGHDTVSWYQQALGQGPQFIFQYYEEEERQRGNFPDRFSGHQFPNYSSELNVNALLLGDSALYLCASSLGDTGELFFGEGSRLTVL.